This T cell receptor (beta chain) was sequenced for a study of blood T cell repertoires in COVID-19. Study background: Samples taken during acute and convalescent COVID-19 were collected in the United States, Italy and Spain.

The V end was cut by 3 bases, the J end by 4 bases, with 13 bases between. CDR1 is SGHDT and CDR2 is YYEEEE in the germline V gene. The CDR3 runs 14 residues. In the source study's methods: It was from reference gene primer amplification that nucleated cell counts were estimated. Assay: immunoSEQ multiplex PCR; the TCRdb copy retains only in-frame clones and omits some. V and J calls and clone size are as listed in that table; D and trimming were resolved from the DNA. The sample lists 55,000 to 85,000 clones; 90% were seen once. The sequencing input was peripheral blood. The TCR was taken from a woman aged 18-30 years with acute or convalescent COVID-19. The V call is TRBV5-6, the J call TRBJ1-2; the D gene is possibly TRBD1 (5 bases). DNA for the CDR3: TGTGCCAGCAGCTATCAGACGGACACCTATGGCTACACCTTC. Protein product: CASSYQTDTYGYTF.